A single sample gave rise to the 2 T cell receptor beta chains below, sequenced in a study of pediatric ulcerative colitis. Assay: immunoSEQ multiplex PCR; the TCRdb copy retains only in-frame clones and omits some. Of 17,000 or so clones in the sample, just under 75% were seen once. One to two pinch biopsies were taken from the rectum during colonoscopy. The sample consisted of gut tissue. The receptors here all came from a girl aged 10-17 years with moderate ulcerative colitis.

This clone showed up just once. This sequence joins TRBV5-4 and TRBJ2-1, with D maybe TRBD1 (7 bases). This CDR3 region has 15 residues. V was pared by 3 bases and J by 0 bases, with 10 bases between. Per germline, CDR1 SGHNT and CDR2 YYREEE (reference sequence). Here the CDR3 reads CASSSRGDSYNEQFF. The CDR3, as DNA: TGTGCCAGCAGCTCCAGGGGGGACTCCTACAATGAGCAGTTCTTC.

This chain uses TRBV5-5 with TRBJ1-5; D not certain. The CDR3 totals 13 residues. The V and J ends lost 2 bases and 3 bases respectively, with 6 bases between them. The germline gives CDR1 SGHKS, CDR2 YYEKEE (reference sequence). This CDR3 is CASSLQINQPQHF. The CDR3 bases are TGTGCCAGCAGCTTACAGATCAATCAGCCCCAGCATTTT. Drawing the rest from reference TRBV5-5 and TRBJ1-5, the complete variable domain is DAGVTQSPTHLIKTRGQQVTLRCSPISGHKSVSWYQQVLGQGPQFIFQYYEKEERGRGNFPDRFSARQFPNYSSELNVNALLLGDSALYLCASSLQINQPQHFGDGTRLSIL.